This TCR beta chain was recorded in a study of blood T cell repertoires in COVID-19. The wider study: Italy, Spain and the United States were the sources of the convalescent and acute COVID-19 samples.

TCRdb's copy holds only in-frame clones and misses some; the assay was immunoSEQ multiplex PCR. The sample contains 200,000 to 250,000 clones, around 84% of which appear only once. There are many counts of this clone. Germline CDR1 reads SNHLY; CDR2 reads FYNNEI. V dropped 4 bases and J dropped 5 bases, with 12 bases sitting between them. This CDR3 region has 14 residues. The sequenced sample consisted of peripheral blood. The rearrangement joins TRBV2 to TRBJ2-1; D might be TRBD2 (5 bases). This TCR derives from a woman aged 18-35 years with acute or convalescent COVID-19. In DNA form, the CDR3 reads TGTGCCAGCAGTGTCGGGGTTGAAAACAATGAGCAGTTCTTC. Its translation is CASSVGVENNEQFF. The variable domain in full, with the rest retrieved from reference TRBV2 and TRBJ2-1, is EPEVTQTPSHQVTQMGQEVILRCVPISNHLYFYWYRQILGQKVEFLVSFYNNEISEKSEIFDDQFSVERPDGSNFTLKIRSTKLEDSAMYFCASSVGVENNEQFFGPGTRLTVL.